This T cell receptor beta chain derives from a study of T-cell memory formation after mild COVID-19. TCRdb passed the 5' RACE reads through MiXCR, listing each CDR3 protein once. The table shows roughly 40,000 distinct CDR3 sequences, with roughly 7.2% occurring only once. As for this clonotype: As yet, its antigen is unknown.

Study conclusions and caveats: Pre-infection memory contained some responding clones, which suggested that cross-reactive memory had joined. Contracting CD4+ clones lay largely in CM and EM, with CD8+ ones residing in EMRA.

This CDR3 has 13 amino acids. Germline V CDR1 and CDR2: KGHDR, SFDVKD. The V gene end was trimmed by 2 bases and the J gene end by 4 bases; junction bases not matched to a gene: 0. The J gene is TRBJ2-5, the V gene TRBV24-1, with TRBD1 matching over 7 bases. Specimen: PBMCs or a T cell subset sorted from them (not recorded which). The receptor comes from a man aged 18 to 35 who had mild COVID-19 (a few samples of this study predate the infection). Cell type and time point are not known. The CDR3 coding sequence is TGTGCCACCAGTGATTGGACAGGAGAGACCCAGTACTTC. Protein sequence: CATSDWTGETQYF.